The 9 T cell receptor beta chains presented below share a single source sample, sequenced in a study of neurological immune-mediated disorders. One entry per CDR3 protein results from TCRdb running MiXCR on the 5' RACE reads. The data contain 50,000 to 75,000 distinct CDR3 sequences, about 4% of them singletons. The sample comprised PBMCs. The receptor set was obtained from a man aged 45-65 years with multiple sclerosis.

At least ten counts were recorded for this clonotype. The chain links TRBV5-1 to TRBJ2-2; D uncertain. Germline V gene sequence: CDR1 SGHRS, CDR2 YFSETQ. V was clipped by 6 bases and J by 6 bases, with 12 bases between them. The CDR3 totals 13 residues. DNA for the CDR3: TGCGCCAGCAAGGAGTTTACAGCCGGGGAGCTGTTTTTT. It translates to CASKEFTAGELFF.

This clonotype was picked up many times. V usage is TRBV5-1 and J usage is TRBJ1-1; no definite D call. V was trimmed by 0 bases and J by 5 bases, leaving 11 bases between them. The CDR3 is made up of 14 amino acids. CDR1 is SGHRS and CDR2 is YFSETQ in the germline V gene. The CDR3: CASSLETWGTEAFF. Written as DNA, the CDR3 is TGCGCCAGCAGCTTGGAGACGTGGGGAACTGAAGCTTTCTTT.

This clonotype turned up a few times. The genes are TRBV7-2 and TRBJ2-2, with D hard to call. CDR1 and CDR2 (germline): SGHTA, FQGNSA. The ends were cut back, 1 base at V and 1 base at J, with 10 bases in the middle. The CDR3 has 16 amino acids. The DNA of the CDR3 is TGTGCCAGCAGCTTAGAAAGGGTTGTGAACACCGGGGAGCTGTTTTTT. Translation gives CASSLERVVNTGELFF.

This clonotype showed up just a few times. The chain recombines TRBV3-1 with TRBJ2-5; 12 positions match TRBD2. The CDR3 is made up of 15 amino acids. With 4 bases clipped from V and 2 bases from J, the junction kept 2 bases outside the gene matches. CDR1 is LGHDT, CDR2 YNNKEL, per germline (reference sequence). DNA for the CDR3: TGTGCCAGCAGCCCCGGACTAGCGGGACAAGAGACCCAGTACTTC. This encodes CASSPGLAGQETQYF.

This sequence joins TRBV20-1 and TRBJ2-5; 7 bases are a match to TRBD1. This CDR3 is built from 13 residues. Germline V gene lookup returns CDR1 DFQATT and CDR2 SNEGSKA (reference sequence). Losses at the gene ends were 5 bases for V and 5 bases for J; bases not matched to a gene: 8. CDR3 bases: TGCAGTGCTCGACAGGGTCCAGTTGAGACCCAGTACTTC. As protein: CSARQGPVETQYF.

This clonotype has at least ten counts. This chain joins TRBV18 and TRBJ1-2; TRBD1 agrees at 8 bases. The length of the CDR3 is 13 residues. Germline CDR1 KGHSH, CDR2 LQKENI. With V trimmed by 3 bases and J by 4 bases, 1 base remained unmatched. CDR3 DNA: TGTGCCAGCTCACCTGACAGGGGCTATGGCTACACCTTC. Amino acids: CASSPDRGYGYTF.

This clonotype turned up a few times. The J gene is TRBJ1-2, the V gene TRBV5-8; TRBD1 matches at 8 bases. The germline V gene encodes CDR1 SGHTS and CDR2 YDEGEE. The CDR3 runs 14 residues. The junction had 5 bases not matched to a gene; V was cut back by 4 bases and J by 3 bases. The CDR3 protein is CASSGQGYYYGYTF. In DNA, the CDR3 is TGTGCCAGCAGCGGACAGGGCTACTACTATGGCTACACCTTC.

Sample share makes this clonotype medium-sized. This chain uses TRBV7-8 with TRBJ2-1; 7 bases match TRBD1. This CDR3 region has 16 residues. Per germline, CDR1 SGHVS and CDR2 FQNEAQ. V shed 3 bases and J 5 bases; nucleotides not matched to a gene: 10. The CDR3 spells CASSFQPGQPNNEQFF. The DNA for the CDR3 is TGTGCCAGCAGCTTCCAACCGGGACAGCCAAACAATGAGCAGTTCTTC.

This clonotype came up a few times. The V gene is TRBV7-9, the J gene TRBJ2-1, with TRBD1 identical over 7 bases. V lost 2 bases to trimming and J lost 9 bases; unmatched junction nucleotides: 7. The CDR3 totals 14 residues. Per germline, CDR1 SEHNR and CDR2 FQNEAQ (reference sequence). The chain's CDR3 is CASSLQGVSGEQFF. The DNA of the CDR3 is TGTGCCAGCAGCTTACAGGGGGTGAGTGGTGAGCAGTTCTTC.